This T cell receptor beta chain is drawn from a study of Graves' ophthalmopathy and Graves' hyperthyroidism. Whole-study findings and limits: Thyroid clonotypes that were expanded above 0.001 frequency mostly also appeared in blood.

PBMCs were density-gradient isolated from approximately 9.8 ml fresh blood. Germline loops: CDR1 SGDLS, CDR2 YYNGEE. Trimming took off 4 bases at V and 8 bases at J, with 15 bases between the two ends. This CDR3 region has 13 residues. Amplified TCR beta CDR3 regions were obtained using RNA transcripts as template. HTBI primers served in a first-round RT-PCR, which a second-round multiplex PCR followed. TCRdb reprocessed the multiplex PCR reads with MiXCR, giving one entry per CDR3 protein. In the table there are approximately 700,000 distinct CDR3 sequences, about 38% of which are singletons. This clonotype came up many times. Antigen: not known.

Material: peripheral blood. The V and J genes are TRBV9 and TRBJ1-1; D ambiguous. The source is an adult man with Graves' ophthalmopathy. The CDR3 nucleotides read TGTGCCAGCAGCCCCCATAGAGGCCACGAAGCTTTCTTT. Translating it yields CASSPHRGHEAFF.